The 19 T cell receptor beta chains given below trace back to one sample, sequenced in a study of shared clonotypes between healthy human individuals. As defined, naive CD8 cells were CD45RO-negative and positively selected for CCR7, with terminally differentiated effector memory CD45RA+ cells excluded. Clones were read by immunoSEQ multiplex PCR, and TCRdb kept only the in-frame ones, dropping some. The top ten hold around 1.1% of the sample, which has more than 2 million clones, over 85% seen once. Sequencing was done on a sample of naive CD8+ T cells sorted from blood. All receptors derive from a man aged 18 to 30 in good health.

The chain is built from TRBV4-1 and TRBJ2-7, with 7 bases identical to TRBD1. CDR1 is MGHRA and CDR2 is YSYEKL in the germline V gene. CDR3 length: 15 amino acids. Trimming cost V 4 bases and J 4 bases; bases outside gene matches: 10. CDR3 DNA: TGCGCCAGCAGCCTTAGTGGCGCAGGGGGATACGAGCAGTACTTC. It specifies CASSLSGAGGYEQYF.

This chain connects TRBV7-8 to TRBJ2-3, with 10 bases fitting TRBD1. Per germline, CDR1 SGHVS and CDR2 FQNEAQ. The CDR3 extends over 16 amino acids. The V and J ends lost 3 bases and 2 bases, in that order; junction bases with no gene match: 5. The CDR3 region is CASSFGTGVFTDTQYF. CDR3 DNA: TGTGCCAGCAGCTTCGGGACAGGGGTCTTCACAGATACGCAGTATTTT.

CDR3 amino acids: CASSSLRDTAFEKLFF. CDR3 DNA: TGTGCCAGCAGCAGCCTCCGGGACACCGCCTTTGAAAAACTGTTTTTT. The chain uses TRBV28 and TRBJ1-4; D is possibly TRBD1 (6 bases). The germline V gene encodes CDR1 MDHEN and CDR2 SYDVKM. This CDR3 has 16 amino acids. Trimming took off 6 bases at V and 7 bases at J, with 21 bases between the two ends. The full variable domain, its missing parts supplied by reference TRBV28 and TRBJ1-4, is DVKVTQSSRYLVKRTGEKVFLECVQDMDHENMFWYRQDPGLGLRLIYFSYDVKMKEKGDIPEGYSVSREKKERFSLILESASTNQTSMYLCASSSLRDTAFEKLFFGSGTQLSVL.

This clone has just one count. This chain connects TRBV5-1 to TRBJ2-7; D is unresolved. There are 14 residues in the CDR3. Germline V CDR1 and CDR2: SGHRS, YFSETQ. Trimming left V 2 bases short and J 0 bases short, with 9 bases between. CDR3 nucleotide sequence: TGCGCCAGCAGCTTAAGCGAAAGCTCCTACGAGCAGTACTTC. Translating gives CASSLSESSYEQYF.

A single count supports this clone. This sequence joins TRBV19 and TRBJ1-1; D perhaps matches TRBD1 (6 bases). V lost 3 bases and J lost 0, with 17 bases in between. Germline CDR1 reads LNHDA; CDR2 reads SQIVND (reference sequence). The CDR3 is made up of 17 amino acids. The CDR3 DNA reads TGTGCCAGTAGTATCGCACAGGGTTGGGGGATGAACACTGAAGCTTTCTTT. Its translation: CASSIAQGWGMNTEAFF.

J is TRBJ2-1 and V is TRBV4-3; TRBD2 agrees at 7 bases. J gave up 2 bases and V 0 bases, and 1 base lay outside the gene matches. The CDR3 has 15 residues. Germline V gene data show CDR1 as LGHNA and CDR2 as YSLEER. This chain's CDR3 is CASSQEGTTYNEQFF. The CDR3 nucleotides are TGCGCCAGCAGCCAAGAAGGGACTACCTACAATGAGCAGTTCTTC.

Worth noting for this clone: Other DNA sequences from this sample encode an identical CDR3 as well. The chain couples TRBV10-3 to TRBJ1-1; unclear D gene. The CDR3 extends over 14 amino acids. Germline V gene data show CDR1 as ENHRY and CDR2 as SYGVKD. V was clipped by 0 bases and J by 1 base, with 6 bases between them. This chain's CDR3 is CAISESPENTEAFF. Here the CDR3 DNA reads TGTGCCATCAGTGAGTCGCCAGAGAACACTGAAGCTTTCTTT.

The V gene is TRBV27, the J gene TRBJ2-7, with 8 bases matching TRBD1. The V gene end was trimmed by 1 base and the J gene end by 4 bases; junction bases not matched to a gene: 6. Germline loops: CDR1 MNHEY, CDR2 SMNVEV (reference sequence). The CDR3 is 15 residues long. CDR3 sequence: CASSLFQGARYEQYF. CDR3 nucleotide sequence: TGTGCCAGCAGTTTATTTCAGGGGGCAAGGTACGAGCAGTACTTC.

The V gene is TRBV6-1, the J gene TRBJ2-3; 10 nucleotides align to TRBD2. V was pared by 4 bases and J by 6 bases, with 19 bases of the junction left unmatched. The CDR3 runs 19 residues. Per germline, CDR1 MNHNS and CDR2 SASEGT. The chain's CDR3 is CASSVPPSSGGFNLDTQYF. CDR3 DNA sequence: TGTGCCAGCAGTGTCCCACCTTCTAGCGGGGGCTTCAATTTGGATACGCAGTATTTT.

This chain uses TRBV28 with TRBJ2-3, with D perhaps being TRBD1 or TRBD2 (6 bases each). The CDR3 consists of 14 residues. With 6 bases removed from V and 2 bases from J, the gap between germline ends came to 12 bases. The germline V gene has CDR1 MDHEN and CDR2 SYDVKM. The CDR3 loop is CASSRGPLTDTQYF. The DNA for the CDR3 is TGTGCCAGCAGCCGGGGGCCCCTCACAGATACGCAGTATTTT.

The CDR3 DNA reads TGCGCCAGCACCAAGGGGGCTTTGGAGGAGACCCAGTACTTC. Translated, it gives CASTKGALEETQYF. The rearrangement links TRBV10-1 to TRBJ2-5; 7 bases map to TRBD1. Germline assignment: CDR1 WNHNN and CDR2 SYGVQD (reference sequence). V shed 7 bases and J 5 bases; nucleotides not matched to a gene: 10. This CDR3 has 14 residues.

This clone was observed a single time. The chain has TRBV28 and TRBJ2-2; perhaps D is TRBD1 or TRBD2 (6 bases each). Trimming removed 5 bases at V and 7 bases at J, with 14 bases between. The CDR3 covers 14 residues. Germline lookup yields CDR1 MDHEN and CDR2 SYDVKM. CDR3 DNA sequence: TGTGCCAGCAGTATCCCCCGGGGGCGCGGGGAGCTGTTTTTT. Translating gives CASSIPRGRGELFF.

This chain connects TRBV21-1 to TRBJ1-5. TRBV21-1 is listed as a pseudogene. This CDR3 spans 15 amino acids. For the CDR3, the DNA is TGTGCCAGCAGCCTGGGGACGGATAGCAATCAGCCCCAGCATTTT. Amino acid sequence: CASSLGTDSNQPQHF.

The chain uses TRBV30 and TRBJ1-3; 7 nucleotides align to TRBD1. Germline CDR1 reads GTSNPN; CDR2 reads SVGIG (reference sequence). The junction had 3 bases not matched to a gene; V was cut back by 4 bases and J by 0 bases. The CDR3 loop spans 14 amino acids. CDR3 in DNA: TGTGCCTGGACAGGGGGTTCCTCTGGAAACACCATATATTTT. Translating it yields CAWTGGSSGNTIYF.

This rearrangement joins TRBV29-1 to TRBJ2-3, with a tentative D call TRBD1 (6 bases). In germline, CDR1 is SQVTM, CDR2 ANQGSEA. V dropped 1 base and J dropped 3 bases, with 17 bases sitting between them. The length of the CDR3 is 16 residues. The chain's CDR3 is CSVEGTGQRITDTQYF. The CDR3, as DNA: TGCAGCGTTGAAGGTACGGGACAACGGATTACAGATACGCAGTATTTT.

This chain connects TRBV5-4 to TRBJ2-3; D is uncertain. CDR1 SGHNT and CDR2 YYREEE come from the germline V gene (reference sequence). Between the trimmed V and J ends, which lost 3 bases and 0 bases, there was a span of 5 bases. The CDR3 runs 13 residues. The CDR3 coding sequence is TGTGCCAGCAGCTCCCACAGCACAGATACGCAGTATTTT. Translated, it gives CASSSHSTDTQYF. The whole variable domain, remainder taken from reference TRBV5-4 and TRBJ2-3, is ETGVTQSPTHLIKTRGQQVTLRCSSQSGHNTVSWYQQALGQGPQFIFQYYREEENGRGNFPPRFSGLQFPNYSSELNVNALELDDSALYLCASSSHSTDTQYFGPGTRLTVL.

The chain combines TRBV18 with TRBJ2-5, with 12 bases matching TRBD1. This CDR3 is built from 15 residues. Germline assignment: CDR1 KGHSH and CDR2 LQKENI. The V segment lost 6 bases and the J segment 4 bases; nucleotides outside the gene matches: 6. The CDR3 DNA is TGTGCCAGCTCGGACCGGGACAGGGGGCGAGAGACCCAGTACTTC. Translating it yields CASSDRDRGRETQYF.

V usage is TRBV21-1 and J usage is TRBJ2-1; whether TRBD2, the table's D call, matches the DNA was not checked. TRBV21-1 is tagged as a pseudogene. CDR3 size: 15 residues. In DNA form, the CDR3 reads TGTGCCAGCAGCAGACTAGCGGATCTCTACAATGAGCAGTTCTTC. Translated: CASSRLADLYNEQFF.

V usage is TRBV5-1 and J usage is TRBJ1-2; no clear D gene. Trimming took 3 bases from V and 1 from J, leaving 19 bases between them. Per germline, CDR1 SGHRS and CDR2 YFSETQ. This CDR3 has 17 amino acids. CDR3 protein: CASSSTPDGRYNYGYTF. CDR3 DNA sequence: TGCGCCAGCAGCTCTACTCCTGACGGTCGATATAACTATGGCTACACCTTC.